In its sample, the clone carrying this T cell receptor (beta chain) was seen once. The data derive from a study of T cell responses to AZD1222 COVID-19 vaccine. CDR3 length equals 13 residues. J gave up 6 bases and V 3 bases, and 3 bases lay outside the gene matches. Sequencing used immunoSEQ multiplex PCR; TCRdb keeps in-frame clones, though not all of them. There are some 200,000 clones in the sample; approximately 90% occur only once, and around 3.5% lies in the top ten. Sequences were derived from peripheral blood, sampled 28 days after the second AZD1222 dose. This sequence originates from an adult who received the AZD1222 COVID-19 vaccine. The V call is TRBV12-3 or TRBV12-4, the J call TRBJ2-3; 7 nucleotides line up with TRBD2. The CDR3 protein is CASSFWGGDTQYF. CDR3 sequence (DNA): TGTGCCAGCAGTTTTTGGGGGGGGGATACGCAGTATTTT.